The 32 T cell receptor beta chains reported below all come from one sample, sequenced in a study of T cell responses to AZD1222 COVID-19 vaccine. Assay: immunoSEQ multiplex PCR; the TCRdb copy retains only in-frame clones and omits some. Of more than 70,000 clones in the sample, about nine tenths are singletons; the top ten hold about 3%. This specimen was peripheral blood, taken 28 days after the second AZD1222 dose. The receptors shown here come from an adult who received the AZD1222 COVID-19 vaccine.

This CDR3 reads CARSLGQGCNQPQHF. The CDR3 nucleotides read TGTGCCAGAAGCTTAGGACAGGGTTGCAATCAGCCCCAGCATTTT. This chain joins TRBV5-3 and TRBJ1-5; 8 bases fit TRBD1. TRBV5-3 is an ORF for which the function is uncertain. Trimming removed 2 bases from V and 2 bases from J; junction bases left unmatched: 3. The CDR3 length is 15 residues.

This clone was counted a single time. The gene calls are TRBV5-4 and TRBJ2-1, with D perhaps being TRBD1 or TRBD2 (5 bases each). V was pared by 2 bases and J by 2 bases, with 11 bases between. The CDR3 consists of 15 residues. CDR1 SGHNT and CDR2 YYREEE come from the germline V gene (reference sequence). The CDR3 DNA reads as TGTGCCAGCAGCTTTGGGACGGACACCTACAATGAGCAGTTCTTC. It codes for CASSFGTDTYNEQFF.

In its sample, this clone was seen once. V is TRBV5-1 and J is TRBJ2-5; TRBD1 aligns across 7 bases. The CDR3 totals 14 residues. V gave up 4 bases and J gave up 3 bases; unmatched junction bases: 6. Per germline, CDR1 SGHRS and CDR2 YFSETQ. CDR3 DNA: TGCGCCAGCAGCGTACTAACAGGGGAAGAGACCCAGTACTTC. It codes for CASSVLTGEETQYF.

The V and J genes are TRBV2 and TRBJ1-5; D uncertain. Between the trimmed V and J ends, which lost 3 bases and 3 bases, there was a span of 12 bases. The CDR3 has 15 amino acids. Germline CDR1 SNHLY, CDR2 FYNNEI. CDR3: CASSEEVPSNQPQHF. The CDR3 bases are TGTGCCAGCAGTGAGGAGGTACCATCCAATCAGCCCCAGCATTTT.

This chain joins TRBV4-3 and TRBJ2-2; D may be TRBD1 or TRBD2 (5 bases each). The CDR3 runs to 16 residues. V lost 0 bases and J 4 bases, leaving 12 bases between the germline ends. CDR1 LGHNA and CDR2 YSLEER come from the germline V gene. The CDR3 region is CASSQDRGTLTGELFF. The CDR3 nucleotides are TGCGCCAGCAGCCAAGATCGAGGGACGCTCACCGGGGAGCTGTTTTTT.

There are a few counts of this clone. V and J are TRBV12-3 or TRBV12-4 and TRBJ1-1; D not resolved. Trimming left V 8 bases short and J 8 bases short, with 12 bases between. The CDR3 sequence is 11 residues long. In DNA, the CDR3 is TGTGCCAGCTCAGTGGGGAAAGAAGCTTTCTTT. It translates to CASSVGKEAFF.

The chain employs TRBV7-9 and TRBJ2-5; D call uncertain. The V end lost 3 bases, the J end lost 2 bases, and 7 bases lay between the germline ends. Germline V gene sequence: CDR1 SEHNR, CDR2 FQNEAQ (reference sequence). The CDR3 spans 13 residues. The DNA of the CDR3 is TGTGCCAGCAGCTTTCCACAACAAGAGACCCAGTACTTC. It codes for CASSFPQQETQYF.

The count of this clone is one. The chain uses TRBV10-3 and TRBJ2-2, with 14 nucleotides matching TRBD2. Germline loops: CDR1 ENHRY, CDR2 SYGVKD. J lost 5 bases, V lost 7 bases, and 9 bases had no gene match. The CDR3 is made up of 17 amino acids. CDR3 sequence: CAITPGTSGRGTGELFF. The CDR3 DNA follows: TGTGCCATCACCCCCGGGACTAGCGGGAGAGGTACCGGGGAGCTGTTTTTT.

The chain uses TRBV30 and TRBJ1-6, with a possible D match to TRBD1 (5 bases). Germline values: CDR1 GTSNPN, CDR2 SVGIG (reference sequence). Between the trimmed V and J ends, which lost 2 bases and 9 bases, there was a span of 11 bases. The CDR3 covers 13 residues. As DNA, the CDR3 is TGTGCCTGGAGTACTGACGGGACTTCACCCCTCCACTTT. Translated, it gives CAWSTDGTSPLHF. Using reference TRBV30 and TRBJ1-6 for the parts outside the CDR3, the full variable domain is SQTIHQWPATLVQPVGSPLSLECTVEGTSNPNLYWYRQAAGRGLQLLFYSVGIGQISSEVPQNLSASRPQDRQFILSSKKLLLSDSGFYLCAWSTDGTSPLHFGNGTRLTVT.

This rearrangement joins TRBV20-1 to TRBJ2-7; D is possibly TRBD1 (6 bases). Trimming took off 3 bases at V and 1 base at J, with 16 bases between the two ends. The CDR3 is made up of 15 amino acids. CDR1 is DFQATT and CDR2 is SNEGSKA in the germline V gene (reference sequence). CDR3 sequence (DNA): TGCAGTGCTAGTCAGGGCAGGGGTCCTTCCTACGAGCAGTACTTC. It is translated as CSASQGRGPSYEQYF.

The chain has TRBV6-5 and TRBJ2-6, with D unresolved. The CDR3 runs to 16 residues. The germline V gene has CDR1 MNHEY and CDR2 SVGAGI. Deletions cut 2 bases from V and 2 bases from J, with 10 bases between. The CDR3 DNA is TGTGCCAGCAGTTACCAGATTGGGGCTGGGGCCAACGTCCTGACTTTC. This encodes CASSYQIGAGANVLTF.

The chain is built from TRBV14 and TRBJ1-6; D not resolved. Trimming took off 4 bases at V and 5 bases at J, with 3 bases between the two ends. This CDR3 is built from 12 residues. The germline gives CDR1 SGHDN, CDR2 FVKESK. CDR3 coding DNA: TGTGCCAGCAGCCGCGATAATTCACCCCTCCACTTT. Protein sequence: CASSRDNSPLHF.

The CDR3 region is CASSEETAYEQYF. CDR3 DNA: TGTGCCAGCAGTGAAGAGACAGCCTACGAGCAGTACTTC. This chain links TRBV6-1 with TRBJ2-7; TRBD1 is a possible D gene (5 bases). V was clipped by 1 base and J by 2 bases, with 6 bases between them. Germline loops: CDR1 MNHNS, CDR2 SASEGT. This CDR3 contains 13 residues.

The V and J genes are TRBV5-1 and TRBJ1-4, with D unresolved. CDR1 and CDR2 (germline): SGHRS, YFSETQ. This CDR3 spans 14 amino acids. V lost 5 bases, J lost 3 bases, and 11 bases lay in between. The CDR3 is CASRSGSSNEKLFF. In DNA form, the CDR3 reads TGCGCCAGCAGGTCTGGAAGCTCTAATGAAAAACTGTTTTTT.

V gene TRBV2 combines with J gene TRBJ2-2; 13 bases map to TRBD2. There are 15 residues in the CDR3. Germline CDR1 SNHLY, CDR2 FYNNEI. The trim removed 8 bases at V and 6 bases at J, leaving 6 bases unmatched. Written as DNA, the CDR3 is TGTGCCAGCTCCCCACTAGCGGGAGGGGCCGGGGAGCTGTTTTTT. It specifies CASSPLAGGAGELFF.

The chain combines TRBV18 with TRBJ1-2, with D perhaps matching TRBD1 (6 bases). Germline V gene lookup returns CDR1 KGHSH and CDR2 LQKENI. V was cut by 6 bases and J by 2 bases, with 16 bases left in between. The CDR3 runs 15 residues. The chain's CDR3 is CASSPGAGANYGYTF. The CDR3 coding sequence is TGTGCCAGCTCCCCCGGGGCGGGGGCCAACTATGGCTACACCTTC.

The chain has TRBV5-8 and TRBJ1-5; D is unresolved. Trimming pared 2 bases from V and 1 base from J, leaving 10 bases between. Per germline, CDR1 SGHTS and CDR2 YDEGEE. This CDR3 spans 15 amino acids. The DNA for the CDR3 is TGTGCCAGCAGCTTTCGTGGGTACAGCAATCAGCCCCAGCATTTT. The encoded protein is CASSFRGYSNQPQHF. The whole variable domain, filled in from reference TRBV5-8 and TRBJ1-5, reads EAGVTQSPTHLIKTRGQQATLRCSPISGHTSVYWYQQALGLGLQFLLWYDEGEERNRGNFPPRFSGRQFPNYSSELNVNALELEDSALYLCASSFRGYSNQPQHFGDGTRLSIL.

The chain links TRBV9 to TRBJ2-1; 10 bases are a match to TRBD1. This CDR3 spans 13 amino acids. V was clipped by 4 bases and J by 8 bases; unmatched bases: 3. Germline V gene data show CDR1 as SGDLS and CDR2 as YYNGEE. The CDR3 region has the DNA TGTGCCAGCAGCAGCGGGACAGGGGATGAGCAGTTCTTC. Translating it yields CASSSGTGDEQFF.

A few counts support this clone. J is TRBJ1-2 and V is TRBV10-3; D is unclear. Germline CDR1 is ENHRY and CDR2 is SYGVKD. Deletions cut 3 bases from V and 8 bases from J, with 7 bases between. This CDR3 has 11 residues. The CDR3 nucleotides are TGTGCCATCAGTGAAGGGAGCGGCTACACCTTC. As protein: CAISEGSGYTF.

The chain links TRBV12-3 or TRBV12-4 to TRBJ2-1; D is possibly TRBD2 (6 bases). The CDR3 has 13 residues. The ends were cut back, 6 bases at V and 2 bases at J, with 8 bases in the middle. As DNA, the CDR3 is TGTGCCAGCAGGGCGGGAACCTACAATGAGCAGTTCTTC. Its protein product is CASRAGTYNEQFF.

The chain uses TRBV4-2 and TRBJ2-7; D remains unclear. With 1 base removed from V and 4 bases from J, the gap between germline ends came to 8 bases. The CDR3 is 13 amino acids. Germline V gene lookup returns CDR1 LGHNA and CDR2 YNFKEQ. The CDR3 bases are TGTGCCAGCAGCCAAGTTCTCCAGTACGAGCAGTACTTC. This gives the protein CASSQVLQYEQYF.

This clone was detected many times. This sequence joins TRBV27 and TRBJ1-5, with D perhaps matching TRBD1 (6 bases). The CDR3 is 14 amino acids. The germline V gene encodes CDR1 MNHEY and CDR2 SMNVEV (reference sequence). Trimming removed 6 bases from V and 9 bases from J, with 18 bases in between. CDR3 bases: TGTGCCAGCAGCTTCGGAGGGGGACTAGGGCCCCAGCATTTT. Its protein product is CASSFGGGLGPQHF.

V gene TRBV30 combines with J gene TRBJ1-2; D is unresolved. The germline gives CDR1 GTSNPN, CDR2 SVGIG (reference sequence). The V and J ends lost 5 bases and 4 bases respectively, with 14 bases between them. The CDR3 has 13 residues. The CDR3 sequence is CAWSRSVSYGYTF. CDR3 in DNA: TGTGCCTGGTCGCGGAGCGTTTCCTATGGCTACACCTTC.

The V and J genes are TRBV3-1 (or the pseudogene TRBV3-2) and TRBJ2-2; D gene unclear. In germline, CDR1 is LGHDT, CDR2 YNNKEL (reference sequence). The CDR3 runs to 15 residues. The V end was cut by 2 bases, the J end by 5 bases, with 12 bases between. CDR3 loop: CASSQLEGLTGELFF. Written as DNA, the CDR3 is TGTGCCAGCAGCCAACTAGAAGGGTTAACCGGGGAGCTGTTTTTT.

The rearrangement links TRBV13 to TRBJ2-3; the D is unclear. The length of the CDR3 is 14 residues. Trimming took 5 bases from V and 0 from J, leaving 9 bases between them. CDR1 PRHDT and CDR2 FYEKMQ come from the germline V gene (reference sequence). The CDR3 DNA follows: TGTGCCAGCAGCGCGACAACTAGCACAGATACGCAGTATTTT. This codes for CASSATTSTDTQYF.

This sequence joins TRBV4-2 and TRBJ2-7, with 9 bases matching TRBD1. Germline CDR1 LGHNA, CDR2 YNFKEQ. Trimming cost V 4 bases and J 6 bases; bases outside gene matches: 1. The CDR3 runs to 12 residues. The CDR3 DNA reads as TGTGCCAGCAGCCGGGACAGGGCCGAGCAGTACTTC. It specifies CASSRDRAEQYF.

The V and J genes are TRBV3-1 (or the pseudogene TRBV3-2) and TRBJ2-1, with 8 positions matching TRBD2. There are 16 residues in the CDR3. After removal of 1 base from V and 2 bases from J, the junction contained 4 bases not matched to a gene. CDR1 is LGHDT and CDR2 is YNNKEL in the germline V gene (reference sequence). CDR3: CASSQGGTRAYNEQFF. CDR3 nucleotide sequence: TGTGCCAGCAGCCAAGGGGGGACTAGAGCCTACAATGAGCAGTTCTTC.

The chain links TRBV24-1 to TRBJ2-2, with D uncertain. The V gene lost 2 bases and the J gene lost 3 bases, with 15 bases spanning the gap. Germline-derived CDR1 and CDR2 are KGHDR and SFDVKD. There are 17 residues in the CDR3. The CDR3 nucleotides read TGTGCCACCAGTGATTCCTCTATGACACCTTACACCGGGGAGCTGTTTTTT. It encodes CATSDSSMTPYTGELFF.

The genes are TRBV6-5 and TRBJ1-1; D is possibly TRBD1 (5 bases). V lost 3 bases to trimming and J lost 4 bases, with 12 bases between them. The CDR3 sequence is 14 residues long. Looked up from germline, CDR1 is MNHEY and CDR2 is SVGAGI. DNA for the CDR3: TGTGCCAGCAGTTATCAGGGAGGAGGCACTGAAGCTTTCTTT. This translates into CASSYQGGGTEAFF.

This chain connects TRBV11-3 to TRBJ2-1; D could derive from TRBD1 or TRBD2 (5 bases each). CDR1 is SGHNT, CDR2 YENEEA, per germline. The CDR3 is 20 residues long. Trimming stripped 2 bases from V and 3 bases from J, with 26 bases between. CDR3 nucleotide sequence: TGTGCCAGCAGCTTAAGCGCCCCCGGGGACCCACTACCGGACTACAATGAGCAGTTCTTC. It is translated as CASSLSAPGDPLPDYNEQFF.

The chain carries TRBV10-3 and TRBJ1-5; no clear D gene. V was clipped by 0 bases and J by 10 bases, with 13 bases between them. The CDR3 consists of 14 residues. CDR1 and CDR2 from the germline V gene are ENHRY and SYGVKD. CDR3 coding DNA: TGTGCCATCAGTGAGTCCACAGCTTGGTCACCCCAGCATTTT. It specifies CAISESTAWSPQHF.

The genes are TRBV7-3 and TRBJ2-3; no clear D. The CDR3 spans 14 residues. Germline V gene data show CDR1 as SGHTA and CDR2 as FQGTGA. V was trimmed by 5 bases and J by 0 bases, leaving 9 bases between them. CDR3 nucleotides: TGTGCCAGCAGCCCAATGGGGAGCACAGATACGCAGTATTTT. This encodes CASSPMGSTDTQYF.